The 24 T cell receptor beta chains reported below all come from one sample, sequenced in a study of T cells after posttransplantation cyclophosphamide. Libraries were prepared by immunoSEQ multiplex PCR; TCRdb keeps only in-frame clonotypes and omits some of them. This sample has around 30,000 clones, each found more than once. The material sequenced was PBMCs. These receptors came from a woman aged 55-69 years in good health, CMV-negative, and a related stem cell transplant donor.

This clone was seen ten or more times. The J gene is TRBJ2-7, the V gene TRBV5-5; D is ambiguous. Germline values: CDR1 SGHKS, CDR2 YYEKEE (reference sequence). This CDR3 has 13 residues. The V end was cut by 0 bases, the J end by 4 bases, with 8 bases between. The CDR3 region is CASSLDLVYEQYF. The CDR3 nucleotides read TGTGCCAGCAGCTTGGACTTGGTTTACGAGCAGTACTTC.

The chain links TRBV28 to TRBJ2-5; D might be TRBD1 (7 bases). The V end lost 2 bases, the J end lost 5 bases, and 15 bases lay between the germline ends. The CDR3 totals 15 residues. CDR1 and CDR2 (germline): MDHEN, SYDVKM. CDR3 sequence reads: CASSLVRGAGETQYF. In nucleotides, the CDR3 is TGTGCCAGCAGTTTAGTCAGGGGGGCTGGTGAGACCCAGTACTTC.

This clone was detected many times. The chain links TRBV6-5 to TRBJ2-7, with a possible D match to TRBD2 (6 bases). Germline assignment: CDR1 MNHEY and CDR2 SVGAGI. This CDR3 is built from 16 residues. V was cut by 2 bases and J by 2 bases, with 16 bases left in between. The CDR3 is CASSYGGGGATYEQYF. DNA of the CDR3: TGTGCCAGCAGTTACGGGGGTGGCGGGGCCACCTACGAGCAGTACTTC.

This clone was detected many times. The chain combines TRBV7-2 with TRBJ2-1; 9 nucleotides agree with TRBD2. Trimming at V came to 5 bases and at J to 9 bases, leaving 2 bases not matched to a gene. The CDR3 extends over 12 amino acids. Germline CDR1 SGHTA, CDR2 FQGNSA. CDR3 sequence (DNA): TGTGCCAGCAGCCGTAGCGGGGGTGAGCAGTTCTTC. Protein sequence: CASSRSGGEQFF.

This clone came up many times. The V and J genes are TRBV6-5 and TRBJ2-2; tentative D call: TRBD2 (5 bases). The CDR3 is made up of 15 amino acids. V gave up 2 bases and J gave up 2 bases, with 9 bases separating them. Germline CDR1 and CDR2: MNHEY and SVGAGI. CDR3 bases: TGTGCCAGCAGTTACGTCGGGGTCAACACCGGGGAGCTGTTTTTT. Translation: CASSYVGVNTGELFF.

The table lists this clone with a few counts. The rearrangement uses TRBV27 and TRBJ2-3, with 10 bases identical to TRBD2. J lost 3 bases, V lost 10 bases, and 4 bases had no gene match. Germline values: CDR1 MNHEY, CDR2 SMNVEV (reference sequence). There are 13 residues in the CDR3. The CDR3 DNA is TGTGCCACCCGACTAGCGGGTACAGATACGCAGTATTTT. This codes for CATRLAGTDTQYF.

This clone was detected ten times or more. The rearrangement uses TRBV27 and TRBJ2-5; D might be TRBD1 (6 bases). Germline CDR1 reads MNHEY; CDR2 reads SMNVEV (reference sequence). The CDR3 spans 16 residues. Deletions cut 5 bases from V and 1 base from J, with 17 bases between. The CDR3, as DNA: TGTGCCAGCAGTCCGACCCCGACAGGAGGCCAAGAGACCCAGTACTTC. Protein sequence: CASSPTPTGGQETQYF.

This clone showed up many times. For the CDR3, the DNA is TGTGCCAGCAAAGGACAGCCGAACACTGAAGCTTTCTTT. Residues: CASKGQPNTEAFF. The V and J genes are TRBV6-2 or TRBV6-3 and TRBJ1-1; possibly TRBD1 for D (6 bases). The V gene's germline CDR1 is MNHEY and CDR2 SVGEGT. V was cut by 7 bases and J by 1 base, with 10 bases left in between. The CDR3 has 13 amino acids.

There are many counts of this clone. V is TRBV27 and J is TRBJ2-7; 10 nucleotides match TRBD2. V dropped 5 bases and J dropped 5; count of bases not matched to a gene: 9. CDR1 and CDR2 from the germline V gene are MNHEY and SMNVEV (reference sequence). The CDR3 totals 15 residues. CDR3 protein: CASSPSSGRGNEQYF. CDR3 sequence (DNA): TGTGCCAGCAGTCCCTCTAGCGGGAGAGGGAACGAGCAGTACTTC.

This clone was found a few times. The rearrangement links TRBV25-1 to TRBJ2-3; 8 nucleotides match TRBD2. Germline V gene lookup returns CDR1 MGHDK and CDR2 SYGVNS. Trimming cost V 2 bases and J 5 bases; bases outside gene matches: 9. The length of the CDR3 is 16 residues. The CDR3 sequence is CASSELTSGAGDTQYF. The CDR3 DNA follows: TGTGCCAGCAGTGAACTAACTAGCGGAGCGGGAGATACGCAGTATTTT.

This clone occurred many times. The chain joins TRBV5-1 to TRBJ1-1, with D possibly being TRBD1 (6 bases). Germline V gene data show CDR1 as SGHRS and CDR2 as YFSETQ. Between the trimmed V and J ends, which lost 4 bases and 5 bases, there was a span of 18 bases. The CDR3 loop spans 15 amino acids. As DNA, the CDR3 is TGCGCCAGCAGCGCTTTGGGACACGAGGGTACTGAAGCTTTCTTT. It is translated as CASSALGHEGTEAFF.

This clone has a count of ten or more. The rearrangement uses TRBV4-2 and TRBJ2-7; TRBD1 agrees at 11 bases. With V trimmed by 5 bases and J by 2 bases, 14 bases remained unmatched. The germline V gene has CDR1 LGHNA and CDR2 YNFKEQ. CDR3 length: 18 residues. The CDR3 loop reads CASSFHPPSGQGAYEQYF. The CDR3, as DNA: TGTGCCAGCAGCTTCCACCCTCCCTCGGGACAGGGGGCCTACGAGCAGTACTTC.

This clone showed up many times. The chain couples TRBV14 to TRBJ2-2; maybe TRBD1 (5 bases). V shed 1 base and J shed 0 bases, with 6 bases lying between them. CDR3 size: 15 residues. The germline V gene encodes CDR1 SGHDN and CDR2 FVKESK. The CDR3 loop is CASSQAQANTGELFF. Written as DNA, the CDR3 is TGTGCCAGCAGCCAAGCACAGGCGAACACCGGGGAGCTGTTTTTT.

This clone showed up many times. The chain is built from TRBV7-9 and TRBJ1-5; 7 bases line up with TRBD1. V was clipped by 5 bases and J by 5 bases; unmatched bases: 6. Germline V gene sequence: CDR1 SEHNR, CDR2 FQNEAQ (reference sequence). The CDR3 sequence is 14 residues long. In nucleotides, the CDR3 is TGTGCCAGCAGCCGGGACAGAGCAGATCAGCCCCAGCATTTT. Translated, it gives CASSRDRADQPQHF. The full variable domain, in which reference TRBV7-9 and TRBJ1-5 provide the parts outside the CDR3, is DTGVSQNPRHKITKRGQNVTFRCDPISEHNRLYWYRQTLGQGPEFLTYFQNEAQLEKSRLLSDRFSAERPKGSFSTLEIQRTEQGDSAMYLCASSRDRADQPQHFGDGTRLSIL.

Ten or more counts support this clone. The rearrangement joins TRBV5-1 to TRBJ2-7; 7 bases map to TRBD1. This CDR3 spans 15 amino acids. From germline, CDR1 is SGHRS and CDR2 YFSETQ. Losses at the gene ends were 4 bases for V and 2 bases for J; bases not matched to a gene: 9. CDR3 in amino acids: CASSMDRREAYEQYF. The CDR3 DNA reads as TGCGCCAGCAGCATGGACAGGCGCGAGGCCTACGAGCAGTACTTC.

The chain links TRBV5-1 to TRBJ1-2; 10 bases are shared with TRBD1. The CDR3 is 14 amino acids. The germline gives CDR1 SGHRS, CDR2 YFSETQ. Trimming removed 3 bases from V and 8 bases from J; junction bases left unmatched: 7. The CDR3 spells CASSSRDRGEGYTF. In DNA form, the CDR3 reads TGCGCCAGCAGCTCACGGGACAGGGGCGAAGGCTACACCTTC.

This clone was seen repeatedly, ten times or more. The rearrangement uses TRBV2 and TRBJ2-1, with TRBD1 matching 7 bases. J lost 2 bases, V lost 3 bases, and 4 bases had no gene match. The CDR3 has 15 amino acids. Germline CDR1 SNHLY, CDR2 FYNNEI. The chain's CDR3 is CASSEGQGAYNEQFF. CDR3 bases: TGTGCCAGCAGTGAGGGGCAGGGGGCCTACAATGAGCAGTTCTTC.

This clone was observed many times. This rearrangement joins TRBV27 to TRBJ2-1, with 9 bases lining up with TRBD1. The J segment lost 4 bases and the V segment lost 4 bases, leaving 5 bases of the junction unmatched. Germline V gene data show CDR1 as MNHEY and CDR2 as SMNVEV (reference sequence). CDR3 length: 15 amino acids. CDR3 bases: TGTGCCAGCAGTTGGTGGGACAGGGAATACAATGAGCAGTTCTTC. This translates into CASSWWDREYNEQFF.

Ten or more counts support this clone. This chain joins TRBV5-4 and TRBJ2-3; D gene unclear. The V end lost 0 bases, the J end lost 1 base, and 9 bases lay between the germline ends. Germline CDR1 reads SGHNT; CDR2 reads YYREEE (reference sequence). CDR3 size: 15 residues. CDR3 DNA: TGTGCCAGCAGCTTGGGCGGCGGTCGCACAGATACGCAGTATTTT. This codes for CASSLGGGRTDTQYF. Full variable domain (missing parts from reference TRBV5-4 and TRBJ2-3): ETGVTQSPTHLIKTRGQQVTLRCSSQSGHNTVSWYQQALGQGPQFIFQYYREEENGRGNFPPRFSGLQFPNYSSELNVNALELDDSALYLCASSLGGGRTDTQYFGPGTRLTVL.

The chain joins TRBV5-1 to TRBJ2-6, with 7 bases aligning to TRBD1. CDR1 SGHRS and CDR2 YFSETQ come from the germline V gene. The J segment lost 0 bases and the V segment lost 3 bases, leaving 15 bases of the junction unmatched. The CDR3 runs to 20 residues. CDR3 sequence reads: CASSSPFGTAKPSGANVLTF. The DNA of the CDR3 is TGCGCCAGCAGCTCCCCGTTCGGGACAGCTAAACCCTCTGGGGCCAACGTCCTGACTTTC.

This clone occurred many times. This chain links TRBV2 with TRBJ1-1, with D uncertain. V lost 2 bases and J lost 4, with 5 bases in between. Germline V gene data show CDR1 as SNHLY and CDR2 as FYNNEI. The CDR3 totals 12 residues. The CDR3 reads CASSERGTEAFF. The CDR3, as DNA: TGTGCCAGCAGTGAACGGGGCACTGAAGCTTTCTTT.

This clone was seen repeatedly, ten times or more. The J gene is TRBJ2-7, the V gene TRBV4-1; 7 bases align to TRBD2. The trim removed 3 bases at V and 4 bases at J, leaving 12 bases unmatched. This CDR3 spans 16 amino acids. Germline V gene lookup returns CDR1 MGHRA and CDR2 YSYEKL. CDR3: CASSHPAASGKYEQYF. DNA for the CDR3: TGCGCCAGCAGCCACCCGGCCGCTAGCGGAAAATACGAGCAGTACTTC.

This clone was found a few times. This sequence joins TRBV28 and TRBJ2-7; TRBD1 might be the D (6 bases). The CDR3 runs 14 residues. Germline V gene sequence: CDR1 MDHEN, CDR2 SYDVKM. Trimming cost V 6 bases and J 2 bases, with 14 bases left between them. The CDR3 region is CASRRPGATYEQYF. The CDR3 DNA reads as TGTGCCAGCAGACGCCCAGGGGCAACCTACGAGCAGTACTTC.

A few counts support this clone. The chain is built from TRBV28 and TRBJ2-1; 11 bases are a match to TRBD2. Germline CDR1 and CDR2: MDHEN and SYDVKM. Losses at the gene ends were 2 bases for V and 7 bases for J; bases not matched to a gene: 7. CDR3 length equals 16 residues. CDR3 nucleotides: TGTGCCAGCAGTTTAAGGTCGACTAGCGGGACTAATGAGCAGTTCTTC. It codes for CASSLRSTSGTNEQFF.